This record looks at one TCR beta chain sequence and its context. The data originate from a study of blood T cell repertoires in COVID-19. For the study at large: The samples span acute and convalescent COVID-19 from the United States, Italy and Spain. In each case, the material was cDNA or gDNA derived from T cells, B-cell-depleted T cells, or PBMCs.

The CDR3 is 13 amino acids. The germline gives CDR1 MDHEN, CDR2 SYDVKM. Trimming took 3 bases from V and 8 from J, leaving 13 bases between them. As handled by the study authors: The authors estimated nucleated cell counts from reference gene primer amplification. The method was immunoSEQ multiplex PCR; TCRdb's version includes in-frame clones alone and lacks a portion of them. V and J calls and clone size are as listed in that table; D and trimming were resolved from the DNA. The table has a few hundred thousand clones, roughly 87% seen once. The chain has TRBV28 and TRBJ1-2; no firm D call. Sequenced input: peripheral blood. This sequence was found in a man aged 45 to 65 with active or convalescent COVID-19. CDR3 coding DNA: TGTGCCAGCAGTTTGAGTCCTCGGGAAGGCTACACCTTC. Translating gives CASSLSPREGYTF.